These T cell receptor beta chains were read from a single sample in a study of blood T cell repertoires in COVID-19. Only in-frame clones appear in the TCRdb table, and some are missing; sequencing was by immunoSEQ multiplex PCR. The sample holds 250,000 or so clones, roughly 84% seen once. Sequencing used peripheral blood. These receptors originate from a woman aged 40 to 49 who had recovered from COVID-19. Each CDR3 is given with its conserved first and last residue. The D gene is left open where the match is weak. For some rows the clone size is stated as once, few or many, or as a class when expanded; others skip it.

TGTGCCAGCAGTTACCCGGGCAGGGGTATGAACACTGAAGCTTTCTTT	CASSYPGRGMNTEAFF	TRBV6-2/TRBV6-3	.	TRBJ1-1	.
TGTGCCAGCAGCCGGGGGGACAGGGCCTACGAGCAGTACTTC	CASSRGDRAYEQYF	TRBV5-4	few	TRBJ2-7	TRBD1
TGCAGCGGGTATGGCTACACCTTC	CSGYGYTF	TRBV20-1	.	TRBJ1-2	.
TGTGCCAGCAATTCTTACAGGGGCTATAATTCACCCCTCCACTTT	CASNSYRGYNSPLHF	TRBV28	once	TRBJ1-6	TRBD1
TGTGCCAGCAGTCCCCTATCAGGGAATAATTCACCCCTCCACTTT	CASSPLSGNNSPLHF	TRBV27	.	TRBJ1-6	.
TGTGCCAGCAGCTCCGGACAGCCCAATTCACCCCTCCACTTT	CASSSGQPNSPLHF	TRBV7-7	once	TRBJ1-6	.
TGTGCCAGCAGCTTAGATTACCCAGTCCAAGAGACCCAGTACTTC	CASSLDYPVQETQYF	TRBV11-2	.	TRBJ2-5	.
TGCGCCAGCAGCTTGGGACAGAACTACGAGCAGTACTTC	CASSLGQNYEQYF	TRBV5-1	.	TRBJ2-7	.
TGTGCCAGCAGCGAGGGGACAGGGAGAAGCCACGAGCAGTACTTC	CASSEGTGRSHEQYF	TRBV14	.	TRBJ2-7	TRBD1
TGTGCCAGCAGCTTGGGGGTTCACAGGGGGCAAGCAGATACGCAGTATTTT	CASSLGVHRGQADTQYF	TRBV5-4	.	TRBJ2-3	TRBD1
TGTGCCAGCAGTTCAAAGCGGGGGGAGCAGTACTTC	CASSSKRGEQYF	TRBV6-2/TRBV6-3	.	TRBJ2-7	TRBD2
TGTGCCAGCAGCCTACAGGGGGCGGAGGGGACCCAGTACTTC	CASSLQGAEGTQYF	TRBV5-4	once	TRBJ2-5	TRBD1
TGCGCCAGCAGCTTCTTGGGCGGGGGGGCAAATACGCAGTATTTT	CASSFLGGGANTQYF	TRBV5-1	.	TRBJ2-3	TRBD2
TGCGCCAGCAGCCCTTCCCAGGGTAACCCCTACAATGAGCAGTTCTTC	CASSPSQGNPYNEQFF	TRBV5-1	.	TRBJ2-1	.
TGCGCCAGCAGCCAAGTGGTCGGGGAGACCCAGTACTTC	CASSQVVGETQYF	TRBV4-1	.	TRBJ2-5	.
TGTGCCAGCAGTTACGCCAGGGGGGTTCTTCCCAGCAATCAGCCCCAGCATTTT	CASSYARGVLPSNQPQHF	TRBV6-2/TRBV6-3	.	TRBJ1-5	TRBD1
TGTGCCAGCAGTTATGAGGGGGTCTCACCCCTCCACTTT	CASSYEGVSPLHF	TRBV6-5	.	TRBJ1-6	.
TGTGCCAGCAGATTCATGGGCATGAACACTGAAGCTTTCTTT	CASRFMGMNTEAFF	TRBV5-4	.	TRBJ1-1	.
TGCGCCAGCAGCCGTCTCAAACTACCAGTAACTAGCACAGATACGCAGTATTTT	CASSRLKLPVTSTDTQYF	TRBV4-1	.	TRBJ2-3	.
TGTGCCAGCAGCCTTGCCGGGACTAGCGGTTATGAGCAGTTCTTC	CASSLAGTSGYEQFF	TRBV3-1/TRBV3-2	.	TRBJ2-1	TRBD2
TGTGCCAGCAGTACGGGGGGGCGAGGGTACACCGGGGAGCTGTTTTTT	CASSTGGRGYTGELFF	TRBV28	.	TRBJ2-2	TRBD2
TGTGCCAGCAGCTTCCGGGACACAGACAATGAGCAGTTCTTC	CASSFRDTDNEQFF	TRBV7-2	.	TRBJ2-1	.
TGCAGCGTTGTAGGACAGGGGGCAGGGACTGAAGCTTTCTTT	CSVVGQGAGTEAFF	TRBV29-1	.	TRBJ1-1	TRBD1
TGTGCCAGTAGTACGGCGACAGGAATGAGCTCCTATAATTCACCCCTCCACTTT	CASSTATGMSSYNSPLHF	TRBV19	.	TRBJ1-6	.
TGTGCCAGCAGTTCTGGAGGGTTCTCTGGAAACACCATATATTTT	CASSSGGFSGNTIYF	TRBV6-5	.	TRBJ1-3	.
TGCAGCGTTTTTCAGGGAGGGGAGACTGAAGCTTTCTTT	CSVFQGGETEAFF	TRBV29-1	.	TRBJ1-1	.
TGTGCCAGCAGTGGGGACAGTGACTACAATGAGCAGTTCTTC	CASSGDSDYNEQFF	TRBV6-4	many	TRBJ2-1	TRBD1
TGTGCCAGCAGCTTAGGACAGGGGGGAACACCCCTCCACTTT	CASSLGQGGTPLHF	TRBV11-2	once	TRBJ1-6	TRBD1
TGTGCCAGCAGCCAAGGACAGGGGTGGGGAGAAGAGACCCAGTACTTC	CASSQGQGWGEETQYF	TRBV9	.	TRBJ2-5	TRBD1
TGTGCCAGCAGTACCGGGACTGAGGGTTGGAACACTGAAGCTTTCTTT	CASSTGTEGWNTEAFF	TRBV27	.	TRBJ1-1	.
TGTGCCAGCAGTAAACGCGGGGGTGTCACTGAAGCTTTCTTT	CASSKRGGVTEAFF	TRBV2	.	TRBJ1-1	.
TGTGCCAGCTCAGGGGGGGACAGGGGCTACGAGCAGTACTTC	CASSGGDRGYEQYF	TRBV7-8	.	TRBJ2-7	TRBD1
TGCGCCAGCAGCTCTACTCGGGGAGCGAACACTGAAGCTTTCTTT	CASSSTRGANTEAFF	TRBV5-1	.	TRBJ1-1	.
TGTGCCAGCAGCCCAAACAAGGGAAGAGGGACACCCCTCCACTTT	CASSPNKGRGTPLHF	TRBV28	.	TRBJ1-6	.
TGTGCCAGCAGCTACACGCCGGGGGGCGTCTATGGCTACACCTTC	CASSYTPGGVYGYTF	TRBV7-7	.	TRBJ1-2	.
TGTGCCTCGGGGGGTATGTGGAACACTGAAGCTTTCTTT	CASGGMWNTEAFF	TRBV2	once	TRBJ1-1	.
TGCAGCGTTGGGAGTAGTAACTATGGCTACACCTTC	CSVGSSNYGYTF	TRBV29-1	.	TRBJ1-2	.
TGTGCCAGCAGTGGCAGGGGCGACTATGGCTACACCTTC	CASSGRGDYGYTF	TRBV6-6	few	TRBJ1-2	.
TGCGCCAGCAGCCGGGGGAAAAACAATGAGCAGTTCTTC	CASSRGKNNEQFF	TRBV5-1	.	TRBJ2-1	.
TGTGCCAGCAGTGAATTGCATCGGGATCTGGAGGGCTATGGCTACACCTTC	CASSELHRDLEGYGYTF	TRBV6-1	.	TRBJ1-2	.
TGCGCCAGCAGCTTGTCTCCAGCTAACTATGGCTACACCTTC	CASSLSPANYGYTF	TRBV5-1	.	TRBJ1-2	.
TGTGCCAGCAGTGGCCAGACTAACCCTGATTCACCCCTCCACTTT	CASSGQTNPDSPLHF	TRBV2	.	TRBJ1-6	.
TGTGCCAGTAGTCTCAGACAGGGGGCCCGTGGCAATCAGCCCCAGCATTTT	CASSLRQGARGNQPQHF	TRBV19	few	TRBJ1-5	TRBD1
TGTGCCAGCAAGACAGCTAATTCACCCCTCCACTTT	CASKTANSPLHF	TRBV27	.	TRBJ1-6	.
TGTGCCAGCAGTGAACTAGCGGGGGGTGATGAGCAGTTCTTC	CASSELAGGDEQFF	TRBV6-4	many	TRBJ2-1	TRBD2
TGCGCCAGCAGCCAAGATGGGCGGGGGCCAGATACGCAGTATTTT	CASSQDGRGPDTQYF	TRBV4-1	few	TRBJ2-3	.
TGTGCCAGCAGTGTGGGGTACCGAAGACAGGGGGCGAGCAATCAGCCCCAGCATTTT	CASSVGYRRQGASNQPQHF	TRBV28	.	TRBJ1-5	TRBD1
TGTGCCAGCAGTTACTACTCCAGGGGGGCCTATGGCTACACCTTC	CASSYYSRGAYGYTF	TRBV6-5	few	TRBJ1-2	TRBD1
TGCGCCAGCTCTGGACAGGGGAGGTTAGATGGCTACACCTTC	CASSGQGRLDGYTF	TRBV10-2	.	TRBJ1-2	TRBD1
TGTGCCAGCAGTCCGATCCCAGGGGGCGAGCAGTACTTC	CASSPIPGGEQYF	TRBV27	.	TRBJ2-7	TRBD1
TGTGCCAGCAGCTCAGGGTTTAACACAGATACGCAGTATTTT	CASSSGFNTDTQYF	TRBV7-9	.	TRBJ2-3	.
TGTGCCAGCCAGAGGGAGCAGCGGAATCAGCCCCAGCATTTT	CASQREQRNQPQHF	TRBV2	.	TRBJ1-5	.